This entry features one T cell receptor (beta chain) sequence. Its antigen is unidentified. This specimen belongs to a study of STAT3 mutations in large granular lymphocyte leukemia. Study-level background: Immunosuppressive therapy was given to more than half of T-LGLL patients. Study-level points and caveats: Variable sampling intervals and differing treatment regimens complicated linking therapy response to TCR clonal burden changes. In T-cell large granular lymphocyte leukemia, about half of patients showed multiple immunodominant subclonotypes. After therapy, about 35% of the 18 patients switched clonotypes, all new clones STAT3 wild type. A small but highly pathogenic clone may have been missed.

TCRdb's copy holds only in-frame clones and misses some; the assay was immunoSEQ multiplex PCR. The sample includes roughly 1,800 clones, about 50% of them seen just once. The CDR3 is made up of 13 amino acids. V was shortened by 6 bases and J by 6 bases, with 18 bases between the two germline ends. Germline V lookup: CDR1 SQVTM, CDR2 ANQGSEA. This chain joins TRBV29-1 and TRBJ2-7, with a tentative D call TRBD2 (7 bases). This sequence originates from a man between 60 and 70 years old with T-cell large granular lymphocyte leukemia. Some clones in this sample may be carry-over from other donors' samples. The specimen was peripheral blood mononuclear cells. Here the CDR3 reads CSVWGRGGTEQYF. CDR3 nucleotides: TGCAGCGTCTGGGGTAGGGGGGGGACCGAGCAGTACTTC.